This is a list of T cell receptor beta chains from one sample in a study of CD8 T cells in Susac syndrome. TCRdb re-called the immunoSEQ multiplex PCR reads with MiXCR, one entry per CDR3 protein. The repertoire includes 200,000 to 250,000 distinct CDR3 sequences, around 95% of them detected once, and around 0.099% sits in the top ten. The specimen was CD4+ T cells from PBMCs. The receptor source for this set is a human donor with multiple sclerosis. CDR3s include the opening cysteine and the closing phenylalanine or tryptophan. The D gene is left open where the match is weak. Clone size is not always given. Where it is, it says once, few, many or a class for expanded clones.

V	size	D	J	DNA	CDR3
TRBV3-1	NA	NA	TRBJ1-2	TGTGCCAGCAGCCATTACGGGGGTCAGTACTATGGCTACACCTTC	CASSHYGGQYYGYTF
TRBV20-1	NA	NA	TRBJ1-5	TGCAGTGCTAGACGTACCGGGGGGGCAAGCAATCAGCCCCAGCATTTT	CSARRTGGASNQPQHF
TRBV20-1	NA	NA	TRBJ2-1	TGCAGTGCTTCCATTAGCTCCTACAATGAGCAGTTCTTC	CSASISSYNEQFF
TRBV9	NA	TRBD1	TRBJ1-2	TGTGCCAGCAGCGTAGCTACAGGGGGCGCGGGAGATGGCTACACCTTC	CASSVATGGAGDGYTF
TRBV29-1	NA	NA	TRBJ1-4	TGCAGCGTCATCGGGGGGGCAACTAATGAAAAACTGTTTTTT	CSVIGGATNEKLFF
TRBV10-3	NA	TRBD1	TRBJ2-7	TGTGCCATCGGAACCGGGACAGCCTACGAGCAGTACTTC	CAIGTGTAYEQYF
TRBV4-1	NA	NA	TRBJ1-2	TGCGCCAGCAGCCAAGTCCAACTCTGGGCCGATTCGGGCTACACCTTC	CASSQVQLWADSGYTF
TRBV3-1	NA	TRBD2	TRBJ2-2	TGTGCCAGCAGCCAGGGGACTACGCGCACCGGGGAGCTGTTTTTT	CASSQGTTRTGELFF
TRBV7-2	NA	TRBD2	TRBJ2-3	TGTGCCAGCAGCTTACGACGCGGGGGGGCCAGCACAGATACGCAGTATTTT	CASSLRRGGASTDTQYF
TRBV30	NA	NA	TRBJ2-6	TGTGCAGGAGCTCTTTACTCTGGGGCCAACGTCCTGACTTTC	CAGALYSGANVLTF
TRBV20-1	NA	NA	TRBJ1-2	TGCCAAACTGGGAGCTATGGCTACACCTTC	CQTGSYGYTF
TRBV5-1	NA	NA	TRBJ2-5	TGCGCCAGCAGCTTGGAAGGGACCCTTCATCCCGAGACCCAGTACTTC	CASSLEGTLHPETQYF
TRBV4-2	NA	NA	TRBJ1-5	TGTGCCAGCAGCCAAGGGGGGGGAGCCCAGCATTTT	CASSQGGGAQHF
TRBV6-2/TRBV6-3	once	NA	TRBJ2-6	TGTGCCATTAACCGACCGCTAAGTGGGGCCAACGTCCTGACTTTC	CAINRPLSGANVLTF
TRBV20-1	NA	NA	TRBJ1-2	TGCAGTGCTAGCGTAGCGGGGTTCTATGGCTACACCTTC	CSASVAGFYGYTF
TRBV25-1	NA	TRBD1	TRBJ2-4	TGTGCCAGCAGTGCACAGGGGGCGCGGAACATTCAGTACTTC	CASSAQGARNIQYF
TRBV9	once	TRBD2	TRBJ2-6	TGTGCCAGCAGCGTAGGCGGGAGGTTCGGGGCCAACGTCCTGACTTTC	CASSVGGRFGANVLTF
TRBV12-3/TRBV12-4	NA	NA	TRBJ2-6	TGTGCCAGCAGTTTACTCGATTCTGGGGCCAACGTCCTGACTTTC	CASSLLDSGANVLTF
TRBV2	NA	NA	TRBJ2-1	TGTGCCAGCAGAGCCACCCAGATCGCCCATGAGCAGTTCTTC	CASRATQIAHEQFF
TRBV2	NA	TRBD1	TRBJ1-2	TGTGCCAGCAGGGCCCCGGGACAGGGGAACTATGGCTACACCTTC	CASRAPGQGNYGYTF
TRBV3-1	NA	NA	TRBJ2-5	TGTGCCAGCAGCCAATCCGGGCGAGGGGAGACCCAGTACTTC	CASSQSGRGETQYF
TRBV30	NA	TRBD2	TRBJ2-7	TGTGCCTGGAGTACGAATAGCGGGATTTCTTACGAGCAGTACTTC	CAWSTNSGISYEQYF
TRBV29-1	once	TRBD2	TRBJ2-1	TGCAGCGTTCAGAGCGGGAGGAGGGATGAGCAGTTCTTC	CSVQSGRRDEQFF
TRBV18	NA	TRBD1	TRBJ1-1	TGTGCCAGCTCACCACGCCAGACCGGGACAGGAAATGAAGCTTTCTTT	CASSPRQTGTGNEAFF
TRBV29-1	NA	TRBD1	TRBJ1-2	TGCAGCGTTGGGGGCCGGGACAGAGGCTATGGCTACACCTTC	CSVGGRDRGYGYTF
TRBV5-1	NA	NA	TRBJ1-1	TGCGCCAGCAGCTTGGGATTCAGTAACACTGAAGCTTTCTTT	CASSLGFSNTEAFF
TRBV9	NA	TRBD2	TRBJ2-4	TGTGCCAGCAGCCCCCGGCATGTAGCGGGAGATATCAAAAACATTCAGTACTTC	CASSPRHVAGDIKNIQYF
TRBV4-1	NA	NA	TRBJ2-1	TGCGCCAGCAGCCAAGTAGGAACCAGGGTATCCTACAATGAGCAGTTCTTC	CASSQVGTRVSYNEQFF
TRBV10-3	NA	NA	TRBJ1-1	TGTGCCATCAGCACATCCTTGACGGAGAACACTGAAGCTTTCTTT	CAISTSLTENTEAFF
TRBV30	NA	NA	TRBJ2-5	TGTGCCTGGAGTTCAGAGACCCAGTACTTC	CAWSSETQYF
TRBV2	NA	NA	TRBJ1-5	TGTGCCAGCAGTGAAGCTTGGACAGCAAGCAATCAGCCCCAGCATTTT	CASSEAWTASNQPQHF
TRBV7-9	NA	NA	TRBJ1-1	TGTGCCAGCAGCTTAGGGTGGGGGAAAGCTTTCTTT	CASSLGWGKAFF
TRBV3-1	NA	NA	TRBJ2-2	TGTGCCAGCAGCCAAGATGGGTACACCGGGGAGCTGTTTTTT	CASSQDGYTGELFF
TRBV30	NA	TRBD1	TRBJ2-2	TGTGCCTGGAGTAGGGGGCCGACCGGGGAGCTGTTTTTT	CAWSRGPTGELFF
TRBV7-9	NA	NA	TRBJ2-1	TGTGCCAGCAGCAACCCCTATGCGGACAATGAGCAGTTCTTC	CASSNPYADNEQFF
TRBV3-1	NA	NA	TRBJ1-6	TGTGCCAGCAGCCAAGTGGGACCTATGGGGCTCCACTTT	CASSQVGPMGLHF
TRBV30	once	TRBD2	TRBJ2-2	TGTGCCTCGCGGGAGTCGAACACCGGGGAGCTGTTTTTT	CASRESNTGELFF
TRBV20-1	NA	NA	TRBJ1-2	TGCAGTGCTAGAGATTCCCGCAGGGGCCTGTGGGGCTACACCTTC	CSARDSRRGLWGYTF
TRBV5-1	NA	NA	TRBJ2-7	TGCGCCAGCAGCTACGAGCTTACACAGGGAGAGCAGTACTTC	CASSYELTQGEQYF
TRBV6-5	NA	NA	TRBJ2-5	TGTGCCAGCAGTTACTACGGGGAGACCCAGTACTTC	CASSYYGETQYF
TRBV3-1	NA	NA	TRBJ2-7	TGTGCCAGCAGCCAAGCCTTAGCCTACGAGCAGTACTTC	CASSQALAYEQYF
TRBV2	NA	NA	TRBJ2-1	TGTGCCAGCAGTGAAGTGGGGCGGGAGCAGTTCTTC	CASSEVGREQFF
TRBV20-1	NA	TRBD1	TRBJ1-5	TGCAGTGCACGGGGACAGGGAAATAGCAATCAGCCCCAGCATTTT	CSARGQGNSNQPQHF
TRBV20-1	NA	TRBD1	TRBJ1-5	TGCAGTGCTAGACAGGGGGCGGACGATCAGCCCCAGCATTTT	CSARQGADDQPQHF
TRBV29-1	NA	NA	TRBJ2-7	TGCAGCGTTGAACAGGGATCCTACGAGCAGTACTTC	CSVEQGSYEQYF
TRBV30	NA	TRBD2	TRBJ2-1	TGTGCCTGGAGACAGGACGGGAGGAATGAGCAGTTCTTC	CAWRQDGRNEQFF